The 15 T cell receptor beta chains presented below share a single source sample, sequenced in a study of blood T cells in healthy people across ages. A second PCR of 7 to 11 cycles used a sample-barcoded 5' primer and a J-beta primer mix. MiXCR, run by TCRdb on the 5' RACE reads, gives a single entry per CDR3 protein. The table lists about 800,000 distinct CDR3 sequences, about half of them singletons. Specimen: blood. The receptors derive from a man older than 75 in good health.

This clonotype was seen a handful of times. The gene calls are TRBV4-3 and TRBJ2-5; maybe TRBD1 (6 bases). The CDR3 contains 14 residues. V lost 4 bases and J lost 5, with 14 bases in between. CDR1 is LGHNA and CDR2 is YSLEER in the germline V gene. CDR3 amino acids: CASSLWTARETQYF. CDR3 sequence (DNA): TGCGCCAGCAGCCTATGGACAGCCCGCGAGACCCAGTACTTC.

The chain is built from TRBV20-1 and TRBJ2-7; 10 positions agree with TRBD2. This CDR3 comprises 14 residues. The V gene's germline CDR1 is DFQATT and CDR2 SNEGSKA (reference sequence). The V segment lost 5 bases and the J segment 5 bases; nucleotides outside the gene matches: 9. CDR3 loop: CSALSLAGVNEQYF. The DNA for the CDR3 is TGCAGTGCTCTATCCCTAGCGGGAGTCAACGAGCAGTACTTC.

The chain is built from TRBV29-1 and TRBJ2-4; weak D call: TRBD2 (6 bases). Germline V lookup: CDR1 SQVTM, CDR2 ANQGSEA. This CDR3 contains 12 residues. The V end lost 6 bases, the J end lost 8 bases, and 14 bases lay between the germline ends. The CDR3 DNA is TGCAGCGTCAGGACTAACAGAGACATTCAGTACTTC. It yields the protein CSVRTNRDIQYF.

This clonotype was seen repeatedly, ten times or more. V usage is TRBV28 and J usage is TRBJ2-3, with D perhaps given as TRBD1 or TRBD2 (5 bases each). V shed 11 bases and J shed 0 bases, with 15 bases lying between them. Per germline, CDR1 MDHEN and CDR2 SYDVKM. The CDR3 consists of 14 residues. CDR3 residues: CASKRGGSTDTQYF. The CDR3 DNA reads TGTGCCTCGAAGAGGGGTGGTAGCACAGATACGCAGTATTTT.

This clonotype has just one count. One junction end does not reproduce the germline sequence, and a read error may be involved. V is TRBV7-9 and J is TRBJ1-5; D gene ambiguous. From germline, CDR1 is SEHNR and CDR2 FQNEAQ (reference sequence). The length of the CDR3 is 13 residues. The CDR3 sequence: CASSLNNNRPQHF. Here the CDR3 DNA reads TGTGCCAGCAGTTTAAACAACAATCGGCCCCAGCATTTT.

This chain links TRBV29-1 with TRBJ2-7; D is undetermined. The ends were cut back, 3 bases at V and 4 bases at J, with 10 bases in the middle. The germline gives CDR1 SQVTM, CDR2 ANQGSEA. This CDR3 has 12 amino acids. This chain's CDR3 is CSVENSDYEQYF. In DNA form, the CDR3 reads TGCAGCGTTGAGAACAGTGATTACGAGCAGTACTTC.

The sample holds many counts of this clonotype. The chain combines TRBV9 with TRBJ2-1; D might be TRBD2 (5 bases). CDR1 and CDR2 from the germline V gene are SGDLS and YYNGEE. The V end lost 0 bases, the J end lost 2 bases, and 9 bases lay between the germline ends. The CDR3 is 15 residues long. CDR3 region: CASSVVSSPYNEQFF. CDR3 bases: TGTGCCAGCAGCGTAGTATCTAGCCCCTACAATGAGCAGTTCTTC.

This chain connects TRBV21-1 to TRBJ2-7; the DNA was not used to check the table's D call, TRBD2. TRBV21-1 is noted as a pseudogene. This CDR3 comprises 14 residues. Here the CDR3 DNA reads TGTGCCAGCAGCAAACCCGGAGGGACCTACGAGCAGTACTTC. Its translation: CASSKPGGTYEQYF.

The chain uses TRBV7-3 and TRBJ2-7, with TRBD2 as a possible D gene (7 bases). The J call is in doubt because the DNA end fits TRBJ2-5 better. This CDR3 is 17 amino acids long. Germline CDR1 is SGHTA and CDR2 is FQGTGA. The CDR3 region is CASSLGGASGIGETQYF. The CDR3 DNA reads TGTGCCAGCAGCTTAGGGGGGGCCTCGGGAATAGGGGAGACCCAGTACTTC.

At least ten counts were recorded for this clonotype. The genes are TRBV9 and TRBJ2-1; D call uncertain. V was trimmed by 3 bases and J by 6 bases, leaving 7 bases between them. This CDR3 spans 12 amino acids. Germline V gene sequence: CDR1 SGDLS, CDR2 YYNGEE. CDR3 region: CASSALSNEQFF. DNA for the CDR3: TGTGCCAGCAGCGCCCTCAGCAATGAGCAGTTCTTC. Supplemented by reference TRBV9 and TRBJ2-1, the full variable domain reads DSGVTQTPKHLITATGQRVTLRCSPRSGDLSVYWYQQSLDQGLQFLIQYYNGEERAKGNILERFSAQQFPDLHSELNLSSLELGDSALYFCASSALSNEQFFGPGTRLTVL.

The rearrangement joins TRBV29-1 to TRBJ2-1; no clear D. Germline CDR1 SQVTM, CDR2 ANQGSEA. This CDR3 has 10 amino acids. Trimming stripped 6 bases from V and 6 bases from J, with 6 bases between. This CDR3 is CSVHGNEQFF. CDR3 nucleotide sequence: TGCAGCGTCCACGGCAATGAGCAGTTCTTC.

This clonotype was recorded a few times. This rearrangement joins TRBV5-1 to TRBJ1-4; TRBD1 agrees at 12 bases. After removal of 4 bases from V and 8 bases from J, the junction contained 3 bases not matched to a gene. The germline V gene has CDR1 SGHRS and CDR2 YFSETQ. The CDR3 loop spans 14 amino acids. The CDR3 region has the DNA TGCGCCAGCAGCACCGGGACAGGGGGCGAAAAACTGTTTTTT. It specifies CASSTGTGGEKLFF.

This clonotype was detected a few times. The chain recombines TRBV6-1 with TRBJ2-1, with TRBD2 matching 8 bases. This CDR3 region has 12 residues. CDR1 and CDR2 (germline): MNHNS, SASEGT. The ends lost 11 bases at V and 7 bases at J; junction bases unmatched: 7. The CDR3 is CAAGTRKNEQFF. The DNA for the CDR3 is TGTGCCGCTGGGACTAGGAAGAATGAGCAGTTCTTC.

This rearrangement joins TRBV25-1 to TRBJ2-1, with a tentative D call TRBD1 (5 bases). This CDR3 spans 17 amino acids. Germline V gene sequence: CDR1 MGHDK, CDR2 SYGVNS. Trimming took off 2 bases at V and 0 bases at J, with 14 bases between the two ends. The CDR3, as DNA: TGTGCCAGCAGTGAACGGTGGGGCCGGAGCTCCTACAATGAGCAGTTCTTC. It specifies CASSERWGRSSYNEQFF.

The chain combines TRBV9 with TRBJ2-1; 11 nucleotides align to TRBD2. Losses at the gene ends were 0 bases for V and 10 bases for J; bases not matched to a gene: 12. Germline CDR1 SGDLS, CDR2 YYNGEE. The CDR3 covers 17 residues. The CDR3 spells CASSVAPVIAGGGEQFF. The CDR3 coding sequence is TGTGCCAGCAGCGTAGCCCCGGTTATAGCGGGAGGGGGGGAGCAGTTCTTC.